This T cell receptor beta chain was identified in a study of multiple sclerosis patients with progressive multifocal leukoencephalopathy. Unmatched junction bases numbered 15, after V lost 1 base and J lost 7 bases. The CDR3 totals 18 residues. In germline, CDR1 is MNHEY, CDR2 SMNVEV (reference sequence). Time point of the sample: time of PML onset. Assay used: immunoSEQ multiplex PCR; TCRdb lists only in-frame clones, some missing. In the table there are approximately 35,000 clones, more than 75% of which are singletons. The material was PBMCs, obtained from a patient treated with natalizumab. This TCR was recovered from a human donor with progressive multifocal leukoencephalopathy. The chain recombines TRBV27 with TRBJ1-5; 8 bases are shared with TRBD1. CDR3 sequence reads: CASSLLRAGGGISQPQHF. Written as DNA, the CDR3 is TGTGCCAGCAGTTTATTAAGGGCAGGGGGCGGCATAAGCCAGCCCCAGCATTTT.